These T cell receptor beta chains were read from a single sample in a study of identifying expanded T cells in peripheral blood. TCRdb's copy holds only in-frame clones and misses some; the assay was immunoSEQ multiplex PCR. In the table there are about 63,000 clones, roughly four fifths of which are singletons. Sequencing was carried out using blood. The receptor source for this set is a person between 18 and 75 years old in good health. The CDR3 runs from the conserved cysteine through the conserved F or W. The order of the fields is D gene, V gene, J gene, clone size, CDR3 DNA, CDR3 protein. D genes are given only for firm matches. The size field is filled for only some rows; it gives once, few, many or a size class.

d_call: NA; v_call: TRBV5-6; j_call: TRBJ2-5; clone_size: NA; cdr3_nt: TGTGCCAGCAGCCCTCTTGGCGGCCAAGAGACCCAGTACTTC; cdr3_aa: CASSPLGGQETQYF
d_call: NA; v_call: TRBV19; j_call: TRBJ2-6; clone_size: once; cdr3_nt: TGTGCCAGTAGTAAATTCGGCCAGGCTGGGGCCAACGTCCTGACTTTC; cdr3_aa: CASSKFGQAGANVLTF
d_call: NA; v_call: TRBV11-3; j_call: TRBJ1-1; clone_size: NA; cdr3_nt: TGTGCCAGCAGCCTAAGTGGGGGATCGAACACTGAAGCTTTCTTT; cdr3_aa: CASSLSGGSNTEAFF
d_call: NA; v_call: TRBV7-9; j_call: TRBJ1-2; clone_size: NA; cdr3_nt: TGTGCCAGCAGCGCCGACAGGACAGTTAACTATGGCTACACCTTC; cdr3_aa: CASSADRTVNYGYTF
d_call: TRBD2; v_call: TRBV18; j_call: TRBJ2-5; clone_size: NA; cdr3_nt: TGTGCCAGCTCAAAACGGACTAGTCAGGAGACCCAGTACTTC; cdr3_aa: CASSKRTSQETQYF
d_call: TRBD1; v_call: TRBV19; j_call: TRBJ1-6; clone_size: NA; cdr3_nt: TGTGCCAGTAGTCCACGCGGACAGGGTAAAGGATCACCCCTCCACTTT; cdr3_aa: CASSPRGQGKGSPLHF
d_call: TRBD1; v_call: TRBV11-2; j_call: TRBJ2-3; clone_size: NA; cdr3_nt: TGTGCCAGCAGCCTAGACAGGGGAACAGATACGCAGTATTTT; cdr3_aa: CASSLDRGTDTQYF
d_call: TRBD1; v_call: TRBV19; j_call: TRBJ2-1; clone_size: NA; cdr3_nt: TGTGCCAGTAGTACTTCGACAGGGGAGCAGTTCTTC; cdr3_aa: CASSTSTGEQFF
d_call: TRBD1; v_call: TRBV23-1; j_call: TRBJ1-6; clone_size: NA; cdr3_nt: TGCGCCAGCACCGAGAGACAGGGATGGTCACCCCTCCACTTT; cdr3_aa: CASTERQGWSPLHF
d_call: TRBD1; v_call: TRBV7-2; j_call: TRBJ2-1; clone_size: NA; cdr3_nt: TGTGCCAGCAGCCCGTTGGACAGGGCCAACTACAATGAGCAGTTCTTC; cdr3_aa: CASSPLDRANYNEQFF
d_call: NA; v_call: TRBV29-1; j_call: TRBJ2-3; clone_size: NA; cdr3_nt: TGCAGCGTTGTCTTCCCTGCGGGCTCTCAAGATACGCAGTATTTT; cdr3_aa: CSVVFPAGSQDTQYF
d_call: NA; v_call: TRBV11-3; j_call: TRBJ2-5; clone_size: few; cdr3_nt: TGTGCCAGCAGCTCTCCAGCGACAGGCCAAGAGACCCAGTACTTC; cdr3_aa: CASSSPATGQETQYF
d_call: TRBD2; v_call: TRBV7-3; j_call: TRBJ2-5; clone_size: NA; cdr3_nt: TGTGCCAGCAGCTTAATCGGCCCTAGCGGGGGGGCAGAGACCCAGTACTTC; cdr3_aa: CASSLIGPSGGAETQYF
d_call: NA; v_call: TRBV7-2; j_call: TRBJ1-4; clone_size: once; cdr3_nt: TGTGCCAGCAGCTTACGGCTTAATGAAAAACTGTTTTTT; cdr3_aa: CASSLRLNEKLFF
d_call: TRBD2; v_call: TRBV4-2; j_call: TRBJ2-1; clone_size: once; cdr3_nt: TGTGCCAGCAGCCGAGCGGGGGGTAACAATGAGCAGTTCTTC; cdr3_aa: CASSRAGGNNEQFF
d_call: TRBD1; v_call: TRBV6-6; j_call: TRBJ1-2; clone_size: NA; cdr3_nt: TGTGCCAGCAGTTCGGACAGGGCTGGAGGCTACACCTTC; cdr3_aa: CASSSDRAGGYTF
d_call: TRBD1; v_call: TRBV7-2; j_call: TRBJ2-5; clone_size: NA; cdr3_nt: TGTGCCAGCAGCCCACAACAGGGGGCGAGAGAGACCCAGTACTTC; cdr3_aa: CASSPQQGARETQYF
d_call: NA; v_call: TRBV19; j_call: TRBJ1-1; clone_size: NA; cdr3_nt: TGTGCCAGTAGTATAGGTAACAGGGTAGGCACTGAAGCTTTCTTT; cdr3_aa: CASSIGNRVGTEAFF
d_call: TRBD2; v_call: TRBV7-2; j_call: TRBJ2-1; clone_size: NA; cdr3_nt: TGTGCCAGCAGCTTATACAGTCGCCTAGCGGCGGCCGGCAATGAGCAGTTCTTC; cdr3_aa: CASSLYSRLAAAGNEQFF
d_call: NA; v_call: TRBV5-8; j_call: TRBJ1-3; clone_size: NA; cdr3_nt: TGTGCCAGCAGCTTGGGACCGGCGTTTACTGGAAACACCATATATTTT; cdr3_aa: CASSLGPAFTGNTIYF
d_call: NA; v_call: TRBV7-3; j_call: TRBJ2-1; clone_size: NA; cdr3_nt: TGTGCCAGCAGCCGTACCCGGGGCGAGCAGTTCTTC; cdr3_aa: CASSRTRGEQFF
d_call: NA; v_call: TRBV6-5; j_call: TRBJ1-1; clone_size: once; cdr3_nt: TGTGCCAGCAGCCCAAGCCTGGGGAGCACTGAAGCTTTCTTT; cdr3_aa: CASSPSLGSTEAFF
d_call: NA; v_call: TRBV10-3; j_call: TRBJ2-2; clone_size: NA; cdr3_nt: TGTGCCATCAATCCCGGGACACCAACCGGGGAGCTGTTTTTT; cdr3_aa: CAINPGTPTGELFF